This TCR beta chain was profiled in a study of shared clonotypes between healthy human individuals (dated by TCRdb to 2020 to 2021). At the level of the whole study: The cohort comprised a couple of women and a few men aged 18 to 49 years. Blood TCR repertoires of a handful of healthy adults were deeply sequenced to estimate repertoire size and the extent of clonotype sharing between individuals. Libraries were prepared and TCR repertoires were sequenced by different laboratories using diverse techniques, in order to increase sequencing depth and limit assay-specific biases. Leukapheresis yielded between about 0.85 and 10 billion PBMCs per donor. The full study reports these points: Sampling was restricted to blood, and TCR repertoires in tissue are likely to differ from TCR repertoires in blood. Pairwise subsampling led to the expectation that sequencing depth would affect the degree of clonotype sharing among donors. The small number of donors limited the genetic and exposure-history diversity represented.

Inclusive of both ends, the CDR3 amounts to 12 amino acids. The germline V gene yields SGHRS for CDR1 and YFSETQ for CDR2. The donors were healthy, HIV-negative adults who had no recently reported acute infections or vaccinations. Every donor was a Caucasian adult residing in Nashville, Tennessee, USA. For unsorted samples, 75 million to 100 million PBMCs were counted and genomic DNA was extracted with the QIAamp DNA Blood Mini kit. Blood was collected by leukapheresis, and PBMCs were isolated by Ficoll-Histopaque density gradient centrifugation and then cryopreserved in liquid nitrogen vapor phase. Remarks on this clone: Its antigen remains unidentified. No conserved phenylalanine or tryptophan ends this CDR3, so it is likely a read error. It is unclear where the CDR3 begins or ends on the DNA, so no DNA is shown, and the CDR3 is as TCRdb lists it.

Using the deep immunoSEQ assay, TCR CDR3 regions were amplified from genomic DNA by multiplex PCR. Extracted genomic DNA from each cell subset was spread evenly across all wells of several immunoSEQ 96-well plates, with each plate serving as a replicate. Each replicate PCR for unsorted PBMC received about 300 ng genomic DNA, equal to 30,000 or so T cell genomes. Genomic DNA from unsorted PBMC was sequenced over ten immunoSEQ deep assay plates. The purified libraries were quantified using a Qubit 3.0 fluorometer, sized with a Bioanalyzer 2100, and then quantified again using the KAPA Library Quantification kit. Every immunoSEQ 96-well plate was sequenced on a separate single-read 150-cycle Illumina NextSeq 550 flow cell. Per the authors' processing: The immunoSEQ output contained only junctional sequences without quality scores, so filtering could not match that applied to full-length reads. Sequences were annotated with PyIR, a Python wrapper for IgBLAST v1.9, and V/J genes and CDR3 were assigned using IMGT germline references. Any read was removed if the V/J assignment was weak (E-value above 1e-6), the CDR3 was missing, or the read contained stop codons, out-of-frame junctions, or ambiguous translated residues. A V3J clonotype was defined by an identical inferred V gene, J gene, and CDR3 amino acid sequence. To compute the percentage overlap between repertoires, the number of shared unique clonotypes was divided by the size of the smaller repertoire. Repertoire richness was assessed with RTK rarefaction, the Chao1 estimator, and Recon v2.1 estimates of unobserved clonotypes. TCRdb provides this immuneACCESS table in a form limited to in-frame rearrangements. Some clones are lacking; in checked studies, under half of them reflect an unresolved V gene, and why the rest are absent is not known. That table is the source of V, J and clone size, and D and trimming were worked out from the DNA. The sample data list under 600,000 clones, and over 75% of these were observed just once. The ten largest account for around 12% of the sample.

Sequencing used PBMCs. Recombination joined TRBV5-1 with TRBJ1-1. The sequence derives from a woman aged 40 to 55 in good health. Some clones in this sample may be carry-over from other donors' samples. The CDR3 has the sequence CASSPDGVLGAI.